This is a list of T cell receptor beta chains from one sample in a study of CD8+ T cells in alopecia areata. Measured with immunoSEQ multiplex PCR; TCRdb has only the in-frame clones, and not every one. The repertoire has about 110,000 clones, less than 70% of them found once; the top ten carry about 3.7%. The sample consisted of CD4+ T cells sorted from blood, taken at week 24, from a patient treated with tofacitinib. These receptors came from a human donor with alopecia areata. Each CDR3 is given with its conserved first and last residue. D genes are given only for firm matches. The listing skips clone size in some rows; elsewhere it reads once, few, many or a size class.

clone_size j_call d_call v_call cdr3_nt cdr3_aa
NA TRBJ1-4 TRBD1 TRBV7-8 TGTGCCAGCAGCTCGTACACGGGACAGTTTAGGGAAAAACTGTTTTTT CASSSYTGQFREKLFF
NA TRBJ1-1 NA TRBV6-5 TGTGCCAGCAGTTACAAAGGGAGAGCGCGAACTGAAGCTTTCTTT CASSYKGRARTEAFF
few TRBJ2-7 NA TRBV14 TGTGCCAGCAGCCAAGTCCCATCGTTCGAGCAGTACTTC CASSQVPSFEQYF
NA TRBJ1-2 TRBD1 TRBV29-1 TGCAGCGTTGATACGCAGGGGGGTTCCGGCTACACCTTC CSVDTQGGSGYTF
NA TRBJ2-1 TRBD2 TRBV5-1 TGCGCCAGCAGCTTTAGCGGGGGGCCCTACAATGAGCAGTTCTTC CASSFSGGPYNEQFF
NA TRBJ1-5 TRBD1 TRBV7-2 TGTGCCAGCGGGTTCTACGGGACAGGGCATCAGCCCCAGCATTTT CASGFYGTGHQPQHF
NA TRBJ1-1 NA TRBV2 TGTGCCAGCAGTGGACGGCCCGCTAACACTGAAGCTTTCTTT CASSGRPANTEAFF
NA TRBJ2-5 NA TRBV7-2 TGTGCCAGCTCCCTAGCGTCCGGGGAAAGGACCCAGTACTTC CASSLASGERTQYF
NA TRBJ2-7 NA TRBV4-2 TGTGCCAGCAGCCAAGATATGGCCCAGCGGCAGTACTTC CASSQDMAQRQYF
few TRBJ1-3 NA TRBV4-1 TGCGCCAGCAGCCAAGAGGGGAGAGCGGCGAGCTCTGGAAACACCATATATTTT CASSQEGRAASSGNTIYF
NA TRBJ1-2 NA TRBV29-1 TGCAGCGTTGAACCGACACCCCCTAACTATGGCTACACCTTC CSVEPTPPNYGYTF
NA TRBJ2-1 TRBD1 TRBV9 TGTGCCAGCAGCTCAAGGACAGGGGTAAATGAGCAGTTCTTC CASSSRTGVNEQFF
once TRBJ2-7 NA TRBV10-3 TGTGCCATCGGGGTAGGCTACGAGCAGTACTTC CAIGVGYEQYF
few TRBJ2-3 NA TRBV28 TGTGCCAGCAGCCCCCCGGTTAACACAGATACGCAGTATTTT CASSPPVNTDTQYF
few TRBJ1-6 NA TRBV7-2 TGTGCCAGCAGCTTAGACTCACCCCTCCACTTT CASSLDSPLHF
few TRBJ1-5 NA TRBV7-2 TGTGCCAGCAGCTTAATCCCGGGGCGAGAGCCCCAGCATTTT CASSLIPGREPQHF
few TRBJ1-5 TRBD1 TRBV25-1 TGTGCCAGCCAAGGACAGGGGCTCCTCAATCAGCCCCAGCATTTT CASQGQGLLNQPQHF
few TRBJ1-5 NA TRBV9 TGTGCCAGCAGCATCGGGGCTAATCAGCCCCAGCATTTT CASSIGANQPQHF
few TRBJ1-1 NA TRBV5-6 TGTGCCAGCAGCTTGTCACCGAACACTGAAGCTTTCTTT CASSLSPNTEAFF
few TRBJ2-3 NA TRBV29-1 TGCAGCGTTCAGGCGGGGTCCACAGATACGCAGTATTTT CSVQAGSTDTQYF
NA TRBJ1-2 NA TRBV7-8 TGTGCCAGCAGCTTAGCTGGCTATGGCTACACCTTC CASSLAGYGYTF
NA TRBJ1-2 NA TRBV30 TGTGCCTGGAGTGGGGGAACAGGGCGCGCTAACTATGGCTACACCTTC CAWSGGTGRANYGYTF
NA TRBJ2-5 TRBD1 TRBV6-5 TGTGCCAGCAGTCGGAGCGACAGGGGACGAGGAACCCAGTACTTC CASSRSDRGRGTQYF
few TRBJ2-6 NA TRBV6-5 TGTGCCAGCACCCCCGCGGGGTCTGGGGCCAACGTCCTGACTTTC CASTPAGSGANVLTF
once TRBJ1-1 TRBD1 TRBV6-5 TGTGCCAGCAGTTATGGACAGGACACTGAAGCTTTCTTT CASSYGQDTEAFF
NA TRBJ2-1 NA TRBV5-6 TGTGCCAGCAGCCGACCCTGGGGAGTTCAAGATGAGCAGTTCTTC CASSRPWGVQDEQFF
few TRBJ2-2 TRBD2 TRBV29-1 TGCAGCGTTGGTAGCGGGGGGGACACCGGGGAGCTGTTTTTT CSVGSGGDTGELFF
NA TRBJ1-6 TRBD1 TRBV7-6 TGTGCCAGCAGCACGGGGACAGGGGGATTCTCACCCCTCCACTTT CASSTGTGGFSPLHF
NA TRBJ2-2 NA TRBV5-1 TGCGCCAGCAGCTTGGTGGGGAACACCGGGGAGCTGTTTTTT CASSLVGNTGELFF
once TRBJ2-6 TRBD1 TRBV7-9 TGTGCCAGCAGCTTCGACAGGGTTGGGGCCAACGTCCTGACTTTC CASSFDRVGANVLTF
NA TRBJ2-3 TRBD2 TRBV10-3 TGTGCCATCAGTGGACTAGCCCTATCCGCAGATACGCAGTATTTT CAISGLALSADTQYF
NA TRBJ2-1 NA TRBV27 TGTGCCAGCAGTTTCATAGCCCTTCCCTACAATGAGCAGTTCTTC CASSFIALPYNEQFF
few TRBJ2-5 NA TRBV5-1 TGCGCCAGCAGCTTTGGCCAGATGCAAGAGACCCAGTACTTC CASSFGQMQETQYF
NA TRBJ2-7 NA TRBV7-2 TGTGCCAGCAGCCTTAAGGGGGGTGACGAGCAGTACTTC CASSLKGGDEQYF
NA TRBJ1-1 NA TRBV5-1 TGCGCCAGCAGCTTAACATTGAACACTGAAGCTTTCTTT CASSLTLNTEAFF
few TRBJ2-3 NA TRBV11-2 TGTGCCAGCAGCTTAATTAGCGCTGATACGCAGTATTTT CASSLISADTQYF
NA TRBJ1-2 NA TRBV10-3 TGTGCCTCCGCTCTGGAACCGAAAGGCTACACCTTC CASALEPKGYTF
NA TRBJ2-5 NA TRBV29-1 TGCAGCGCCCAAACTTCCAATAGGGAGACCCAGTACTTC CSAQTSNRETQYF
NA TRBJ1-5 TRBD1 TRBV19 TGTGCCAGTAGCCCGGGACAGGGGAATCAGCCCCAGCATTTT CASSPGQGNQPQHF
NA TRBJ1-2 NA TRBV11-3 TGTGCCAGCAGCGCCGAGGGACGCCTAGCTAACTATGGCTACACCTTC CASSAEGRLANYGYTF
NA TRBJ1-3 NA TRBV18 TGTGCCAGCTCACCTGGGGCTCCGGGAAACACCATATATTTT CASSPGAPGNTIYF
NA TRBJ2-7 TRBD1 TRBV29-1 TGCAGCGTTGAACAGGGGGCAGACGAGCAGTACTTC CSVEQGADEQYF
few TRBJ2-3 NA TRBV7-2 TGTGCCAGCAGCTTGGCAGATACGCAGTATTTT CASSLADTQYF
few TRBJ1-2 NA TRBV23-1 TGCGCCAGCAGTCAATCGGCCGTCTATGGCTACACCTTC CASSQSAVYGYTF
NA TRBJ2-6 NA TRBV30 TGTGCCTGGAGAGAAAACTCTGGGGCCAACGTCCTGACTTTC CAWRENSGANVLTF
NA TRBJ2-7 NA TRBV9 TGTGCCAGCAGCGTTGCTCCTAGCGCGGGCTCCTACGAGCAGTACTTC CASSVAPSAGSYEQYF
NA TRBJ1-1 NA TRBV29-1 TGCAGCGGACAGGTCCTGAACACTGAAGCTTTCTTT CSGQVLNTEAFF
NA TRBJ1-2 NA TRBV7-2 TGTGCCAGCAGCTTAGCGACAGTTAGCTATGGCTACACCTTC CASSLATVSYGYTF
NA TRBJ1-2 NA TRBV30 TGTGCCTGGAGTGTAGGACCTTATGGCTACACCTTC CAWSVGPYGYTF
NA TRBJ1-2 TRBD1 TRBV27 TGTGCCAGCAGTGCAGGACAGGCGTCAGGCTATGGCTACACCTTC CASSAGQASGYGYTF
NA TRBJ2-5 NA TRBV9 TGTGCCAGCAGCGCCTCGGACTACCAAGAGACCCAGTACTTC CASSASDYQETQYF
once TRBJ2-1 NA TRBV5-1 TGCGCCAGCAGGGCCCAAGCCCACTCCTACAATGAGCAGTTCTTC CASRAQAHSYNEQFF
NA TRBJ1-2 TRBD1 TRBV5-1 TGCGCCAGCAGCTTGGAAGGGACAGGGAACTATGGCTACACCTTC CASSLEGTGNYGYTF
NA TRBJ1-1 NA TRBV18 TGTGCCAGCTCCTCACCCACGGGGGAGAACACTGAAGCTTTCTTT CASSSPTGENTEAFF
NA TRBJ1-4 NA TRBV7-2 TGTGCCAGCAGCTGGTGGGGGACAACTAATGAAAAACTGTTTTTT CASSWWGTTNEKLFF
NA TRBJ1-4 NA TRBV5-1 TGCGCCAGCAGCCTGGACGGAGTTAATGAAAAACTGTTTTTT CASSLDGVNEKLFF
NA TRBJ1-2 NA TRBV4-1 TGCGCCAGCAGCCCGTCGACAGGTCATGTACGTGGCTACACCTTC CASSPSTGHVRGYTF
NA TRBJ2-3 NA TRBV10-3 TGTGCCATCAGTGAGGGGGGACTCCTCACAGATACGCAGTATTTT CAISEGGLLTDTQYF
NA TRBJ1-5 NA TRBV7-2 TGTGCCAGCAGCTTAGTCCCGACAGGTCAGCCCCAGCATTTT CASSLVPTGQPQHF